This TCR beta chain appears in the sequencing data of a study of blood T cell repertoires in COVID-19. Participant ages covered about 18 to 89 years across about two dozen US areas. CDR1 is SGHAT, CDR2 FQNNGV, per germline. V lost 4 bases, J lost 3 bases, and 14 bases lay in between. There are 15 residues in the CDR3. Original processing notes: Reference gene primers were amplified, and this amplification served to estimate nucleated cell counts. Generated by immunoSEQ multiplex PCR, the TCRdb table keeps only in-frame clones and is missing some. V, J and clone size derive from that table, while D and trimming were established from the DNA sequence. This sample has hundreds of thousands of clones, with roughly 91% found just once.

This chain links TRBV11-2 with TRBJ2-3, with a tentative D call TRBD1 (7 bases). Sequenced material: PBMCs or T cells enriched from blood (not recorded which). The origin of this receptor is a woman aged 25 to 39 who had recovered from COVID-19. CDR3 DNA sequence: TGTGCCAGCAGCTCTCAGGGGGGTGGAACAGATACGCAGTATTTT. It codes for CASSSQGGGTDTQYF.